A selection of T cell receptor beta chains follows, all from one sample in a study of T-cell reconstitution after alpha-beta-depleted transplantation in children. TCRdb processed the PCR reads anew with MiXCR; each CDR3 protein has one entry. Seen here are approximately 630,000 distinct CDR3 sequences, less than 15% observed once, and the top ten hold 0.79%. The sample consisted of PBMCs, taken before TCRalphabeta/CD19-depleted stem cell transplant. These receptors originate from a girl aged 2 to 9 with congenital amegakaryocytic thrombocytopenia, due to receive a stem cell transplant. Each CDR3 is given without its conserved first and last residue. Each record gives: CDR3 protein, J gene, V gene.

CDR3 protein: SARTTSGTSGYNEQF; J gene: TRBJ2-1; V gene: TRBV20-1
CDR3 protein: ASSDPLSTQY; J gene: TRBJ2-3; V gene: TRBV2
CDR3 protein: ASSHSGSGNEQY; J gene: TRBJ2-7; V gene: TRBV7-9
CDR3 protein: ASSRSVANEQF; J gene: TRBJ2-1; V gene: TRBV5-5
CDR3 protein: ASSITARTVQETQY; J gene: TRBJ2-5; V gene: TRBV19
CDR3 protein: ASSNISPGHEQY; J gene: TRBJ2-7; V gene: TRBV27
CDR3 protein: ASTPRSQMDTQY; J gene: TRBJ2-3; V gene: TRBV12-3/TRBV12-4
CDR3 protein: ASSESIPSGTGETQY; J gene: TRBJ2-5; V gene: TRBV10-1
CDR3 protein: ASSAPQGQGGVVYYGYT; J gene: TRBJ1-2; V gene: TRBV6-1
CDR3 protein: ASSKAVRGLKVFQDIQY; J gene: TRBJ2-4; V gene: TRBV21-1
CDR3 protein: SAPTGKDTEAF; J gene: TRBJ1-1; V gene: TRBV20-1
CDR3 protein: ASSLPAATDTQY; J gene: TRBJ2-3; V gene: TRBV5-1
CDR3 protein: ASSQGLWGRRDEGGYT; J gene: TRBJ1-2; V gene: TRBV3-1
CDR3 protein: ASSFPGAEQF; J gene: TRBJ2-1; V gene: TRBV7-3
CDR3 protein: ASSLVAGSNEQF; J gene: TRBJ2-1; V gene: TRBV7-6
CDR3 protein: ASSPRGRTDTQY; J gene: TRBJ2-3; V gene: TRBV25-1
CDR3 protein: RAGTGMHYEQY; J gene: TRBJ2-7; V gene: TRBV20-1
CDR3 protein: SARAQTVNTEAF; J gene: TRBJ1-1; V gene: TRBV20-1
CDR3 protein: ASSLKNRAETQY; J gene: TRBJ2-5; V gene: TRBV5-5
CDR3 protein: AISSDSPGLPRETQY; J gene: TRBJ2-5; V gene: TRBV10-3
CDR3 protein: ASSKVISYRGVNGANVLT; J gene: TRBJ2-6; V gene: TRBV21-1
CDR3 protein: ASSLTGAWETQY; J gene: TRBJ2-5; V gene: TRBV28
CDR3 protein: ASSLIANLNEQF; J gene: TRBJ2-1; V gene: TRBV7-3
CDR3 protein: ASSLGQAGVYEQY; J gene: TRBJ2-7; V gene: TRBV5-1
CDR3 protein: SAQSRGHNTEAF; J gene: TRBJ1-1; V gene: TRBV20-1
CDR3 protein: ASSLDLAYEQY; J gene: TRBJ2-7; V gene: TRBV4-1
CDR3 protein: ASSLASGSGEQF; J gene: TRBJ2-1; V gene: TRBV11-2
CDR3 protein: SARDTSGRGYEQF; J gene: TRBJ2-1; V gene: TRBV20-1
CDR3 protein: ASMGSGGFDEQF; J gene: TRBJ2-1; V gene: TRBV5-1
CDR3 protein: AIRTSGSQETQY; J gene: TRBJ2-5; V gene: TRBV10-3
CDR3 protein: SVLWSISSNSEHGYT; J gene: TRBJ1-2; V gene: TRBV29-1
CDR3 protein: ASSRGFSYEQY; J gene: TRBJ2-7; V gene: TRBV2
CDR3 protein: ASSLAQTYNEQF; J gene: TRBJ2-1; V gene: TRBV6-5
CDR3 protein: ASSRGRADEYNEQF; J gene: TRBJ2-1; V gene: TRBV3-1
CDR3 protein: ASSLSGTSGANEQF; J gene: TRBJ2-1; V gene: TRBV5-6
CDR3 protein: ASSPSGTYGYT; J gene: TRBJ1-2; V gene: TRBV6-1
CDR3 protein: SALYTEAF; J gene: TRBJ1-1; V gene: TRBV20-1
CDR3 protein: ASSLRINRGRINGYT; J gene: TRBJ1-2; V gene: TRBV3-1
CDR3 protein: ASSRSGAAYEQY; J gene: TRBJ2-7; V gene: TRBV13
CDR3 protein: ASSISFTDGGYT; J gene: TRBJ1-2; V gene: TRBV6-4
CDR3 protein: SVEDRSYGYT; J gene: TRBJ1-2; V gene: TRBV29-1
CDR3 protein: ASRPSLGKEESIYEQS; J gene: TRBJ2-7; V gene: TRBV6-1
CDR3 protein: SARELSSGANVLT; J gene: TRBJ2-6; V gene: TRBV20-1
CDR3 protein: SAREDGGPASPLH; J gene: TRBJ1-6; V gene: TRBV20-1
CDR3 protein: ASSLGGQNTGELF; J gene: TRBJ2-2; V gene: TRBV5-1
CDR3 protein: ASKTGSWADTQY; J gene: TRBJ2-3; V gene: TRBV12-3/TRBV12-4
CDR3 protein: ASSQTGTSAHEQF; J gene: TRBJ2-1; V gene: TRBV14
CDR3 protein: ASSQVGGFDEQF; J gene: TRBJ2-1; V gene: TRBV4-1
CDR3 protein: ASSLAGLRGEQY; J gene: TRBJ2-7; V gene: TRBV12-3/TRBV12-4
CDR3 protein: ASSQVLVRAYEQY; J gene: TRBJ2-7; V gene: TRBV4-1
CDR3 protein: ASSQTSGTVNEQF; J gene: TRBJ2-1; V gene: TRBV13